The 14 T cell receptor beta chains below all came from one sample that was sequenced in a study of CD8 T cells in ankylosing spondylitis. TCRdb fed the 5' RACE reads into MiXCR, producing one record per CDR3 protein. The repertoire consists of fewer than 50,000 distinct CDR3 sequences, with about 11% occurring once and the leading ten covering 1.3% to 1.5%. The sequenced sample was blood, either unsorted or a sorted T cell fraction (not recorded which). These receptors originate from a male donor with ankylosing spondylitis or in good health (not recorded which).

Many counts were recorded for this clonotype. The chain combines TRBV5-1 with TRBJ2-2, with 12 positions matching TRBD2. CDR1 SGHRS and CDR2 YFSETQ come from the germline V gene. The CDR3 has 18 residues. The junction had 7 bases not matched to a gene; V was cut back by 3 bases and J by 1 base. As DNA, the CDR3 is TGCGCCAGCAGCTCCTACCCGACTAGCGGGGGGAACACCGGGGAGCTGTTTTTT. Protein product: CASSSYPTSGGNTGELFF.

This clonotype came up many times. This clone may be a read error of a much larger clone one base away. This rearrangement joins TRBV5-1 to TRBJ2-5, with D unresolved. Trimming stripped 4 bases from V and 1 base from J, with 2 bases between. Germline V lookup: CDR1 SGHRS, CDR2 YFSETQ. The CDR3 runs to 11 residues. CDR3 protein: CASSAQETQYF. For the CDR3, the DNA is TGCGCCAGCAGCGCCCAAGAGACCCAGTACTTC.

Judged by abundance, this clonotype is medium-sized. CDR3 amino acids: CSVEVLADQETQYF. CDR3 coding DNA: TGCAGCGTTGAAGTGTTAGCGGACCAAGAGACCCAGTACTTC. This rearrangement joins TRBV29-1 to TRBJ2-5; D is possibly TRBD2 (6 bases). V lost 1 base, J lost 0 bases, and 9 bases lay in between. Germline V gives CDR1 SQVTM, CDR2 ANQGSEA. The CDR3 is 14 residues long.

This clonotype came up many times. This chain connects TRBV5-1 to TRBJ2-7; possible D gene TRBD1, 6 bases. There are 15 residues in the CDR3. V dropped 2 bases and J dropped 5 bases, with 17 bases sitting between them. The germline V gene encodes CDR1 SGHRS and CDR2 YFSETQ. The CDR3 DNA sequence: TGCGCCAGCAGCTTTGATACAGGGAACGGCGACGAGCAGTACTTC. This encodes CASSFDTGNGDEQYF.

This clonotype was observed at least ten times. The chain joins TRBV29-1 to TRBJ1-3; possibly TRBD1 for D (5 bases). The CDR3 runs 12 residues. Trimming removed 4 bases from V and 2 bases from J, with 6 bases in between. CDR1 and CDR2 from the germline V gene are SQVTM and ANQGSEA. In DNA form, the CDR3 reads TGCAGCGTTGTACAGGCTGGAAACACCATATATTTT. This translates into CSVVQAGNTIYF.

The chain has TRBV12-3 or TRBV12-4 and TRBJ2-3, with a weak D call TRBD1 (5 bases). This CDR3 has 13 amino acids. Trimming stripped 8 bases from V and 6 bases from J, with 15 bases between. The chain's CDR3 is CASSSGWMDTQYF. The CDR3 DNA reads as TGTGCCAGCTCTTCAGGGTGGATGGATACGCAGTATTTT.

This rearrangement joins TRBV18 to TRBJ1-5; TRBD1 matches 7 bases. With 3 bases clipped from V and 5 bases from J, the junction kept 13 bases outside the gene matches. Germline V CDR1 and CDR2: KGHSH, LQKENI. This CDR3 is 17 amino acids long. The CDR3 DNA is TGTGCCAGCTCACCGTACCTTAACAGGGGAGGGGATCAGCCCCAGCATTTT. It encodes CASSPYLNRGGDQPQHF.

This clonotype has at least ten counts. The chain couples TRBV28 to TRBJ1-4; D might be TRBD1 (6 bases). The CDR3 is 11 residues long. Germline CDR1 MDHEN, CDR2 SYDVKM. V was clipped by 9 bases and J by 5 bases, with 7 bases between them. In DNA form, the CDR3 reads TGTGCCAGTGGGGGCAATGAAAAACTGTTTTTT. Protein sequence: CASGGNEKLFF.

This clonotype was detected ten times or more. CDR3 sequence: CASSATAGAEAFF. The CDR3 DNA reads TGTGCCAGCAGTGCCACGGCCGGGGCTGAAGCTTTCTTT. The genes are TRBV12-3 or TRBV12-4 and TRBJ1-1; no clear D. Trimming shortened V by 5 bases and J by 6 bases, and 13 bases separated the two germline ends. There are 13 residues in the CDR3.

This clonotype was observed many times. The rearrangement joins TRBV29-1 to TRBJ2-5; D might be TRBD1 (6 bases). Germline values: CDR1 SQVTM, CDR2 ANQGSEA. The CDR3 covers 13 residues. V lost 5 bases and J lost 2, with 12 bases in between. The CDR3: CSVRTADQETQYF. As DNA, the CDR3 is TGCAGCGTTCGGACAGCTGATCAAGAGACCCAGTACTTC.

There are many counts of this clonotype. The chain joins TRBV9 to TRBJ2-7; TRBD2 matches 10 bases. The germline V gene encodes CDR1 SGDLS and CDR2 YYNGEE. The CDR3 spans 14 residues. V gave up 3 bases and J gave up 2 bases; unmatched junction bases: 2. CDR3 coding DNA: TGTGCCAGCAGCGGAACTAGCGGGGCCTACGAGCAGTACTTC. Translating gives CASSGTSGAYEQYF.

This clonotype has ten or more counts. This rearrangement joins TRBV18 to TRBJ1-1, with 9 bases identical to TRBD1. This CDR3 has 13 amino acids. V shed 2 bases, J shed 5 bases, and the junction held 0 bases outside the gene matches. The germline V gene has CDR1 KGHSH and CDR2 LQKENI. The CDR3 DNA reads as TGTGCCAGCTCACCAGGACAGGGGACTGAAGCTTTCTTT. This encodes CASSPGQGTEAFF. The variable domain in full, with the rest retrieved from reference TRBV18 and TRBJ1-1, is NAGVMQNPRHLVRRRGQEARLRCSPMKGHSHVYWYRQLPEEGLKFMVYLQKENIIDESGMPKERFSAEFPKEGPSILRIQQVVRGDSAAYFCASSPGQGTEAFFGQGTRLTVV.

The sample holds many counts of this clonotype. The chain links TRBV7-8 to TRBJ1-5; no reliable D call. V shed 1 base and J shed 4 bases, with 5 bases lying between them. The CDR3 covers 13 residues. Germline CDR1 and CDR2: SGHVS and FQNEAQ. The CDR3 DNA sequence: TGTGCCAGCAGCTTAGTTGCTAATCAGCCCCAGCATTTT. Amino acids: CASSLVANQPQHF.

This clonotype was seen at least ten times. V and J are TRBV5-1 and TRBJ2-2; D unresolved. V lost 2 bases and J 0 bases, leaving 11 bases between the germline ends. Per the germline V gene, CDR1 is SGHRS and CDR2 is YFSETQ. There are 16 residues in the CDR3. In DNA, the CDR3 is TGCGCCAGCAGCTTACAAACACCATCGAACACCGGGGAGCTGTTTTTT. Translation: CASSLQTPSNTGELFF.